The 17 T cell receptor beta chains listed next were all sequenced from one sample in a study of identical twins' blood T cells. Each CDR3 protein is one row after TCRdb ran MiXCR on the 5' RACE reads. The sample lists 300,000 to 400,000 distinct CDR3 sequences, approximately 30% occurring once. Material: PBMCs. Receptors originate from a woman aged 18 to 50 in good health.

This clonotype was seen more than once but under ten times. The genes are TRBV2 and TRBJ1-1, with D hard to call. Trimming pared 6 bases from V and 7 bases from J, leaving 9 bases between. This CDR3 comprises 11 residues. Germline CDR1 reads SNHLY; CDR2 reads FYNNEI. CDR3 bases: TGTGCCAGCAGGGGAAGGTATGAAGCTTTCTTT. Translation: CASRGRYEAFF.

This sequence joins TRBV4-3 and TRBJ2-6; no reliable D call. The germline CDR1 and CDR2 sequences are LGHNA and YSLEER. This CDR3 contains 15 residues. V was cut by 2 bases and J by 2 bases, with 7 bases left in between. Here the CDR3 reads CASSQQLPGANVLTF. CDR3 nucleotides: TGCGCCAGCAGCCAACAGTTGCCTGGGGCCAACGTCCTGACTTTC.

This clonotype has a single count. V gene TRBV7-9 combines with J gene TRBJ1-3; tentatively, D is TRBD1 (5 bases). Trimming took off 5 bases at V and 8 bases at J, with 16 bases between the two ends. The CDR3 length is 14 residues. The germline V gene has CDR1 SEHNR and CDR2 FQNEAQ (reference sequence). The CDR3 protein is CASSLRQSQDTIYF. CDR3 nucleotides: TGTGCCAGCAGCCTCCGACAGTCCCAAGACACCATATATTTT.

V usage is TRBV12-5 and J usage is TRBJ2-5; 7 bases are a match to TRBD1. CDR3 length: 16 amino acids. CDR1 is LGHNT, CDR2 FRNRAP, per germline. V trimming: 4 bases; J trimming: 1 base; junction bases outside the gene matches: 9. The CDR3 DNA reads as TGTGCTAGTGGTTCCGGTACAGGGGAAGCCCAAGAGACCCAGTACTTC. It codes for CASGSGTGEAQETQYF. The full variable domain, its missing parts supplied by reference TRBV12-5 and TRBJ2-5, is DARVTQTPRHKVTEMGQEVTMRCQPILGHNTVFWYRQTMMQGLELLAYFRNRAPLDDSGMPKDRFSAEMPDATLATLKIQPSEPRDSAVYFCASGSGTGEAQETQYFGPGTRLLVL.

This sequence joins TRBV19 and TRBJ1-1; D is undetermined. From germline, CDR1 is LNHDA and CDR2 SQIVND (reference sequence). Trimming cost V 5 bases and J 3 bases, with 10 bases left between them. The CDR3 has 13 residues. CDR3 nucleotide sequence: TGTGCCAGTAGTGTCGGGCTTGACACTGAAGCTTTCTTT. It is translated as CASSVGLDTEAFF.

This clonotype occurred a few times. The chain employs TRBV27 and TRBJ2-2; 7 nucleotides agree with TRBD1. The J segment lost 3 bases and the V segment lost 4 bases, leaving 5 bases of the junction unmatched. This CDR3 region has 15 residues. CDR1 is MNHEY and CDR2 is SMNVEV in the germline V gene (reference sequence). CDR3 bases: TGTGCCAGCAGTTCGACAGGGACCGACACCGGGGAGCTGTTTTTT. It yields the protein CASSSTGTDTGELFF.

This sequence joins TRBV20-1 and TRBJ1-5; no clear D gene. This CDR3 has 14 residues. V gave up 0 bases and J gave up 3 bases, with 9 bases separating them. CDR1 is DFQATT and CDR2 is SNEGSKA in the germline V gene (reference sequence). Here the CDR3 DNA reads TGCAGTGCTAGAGAGGGCCAGGTCAATCAGCCCCAGCATTTT. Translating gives CSAREGQVNQPQHF.

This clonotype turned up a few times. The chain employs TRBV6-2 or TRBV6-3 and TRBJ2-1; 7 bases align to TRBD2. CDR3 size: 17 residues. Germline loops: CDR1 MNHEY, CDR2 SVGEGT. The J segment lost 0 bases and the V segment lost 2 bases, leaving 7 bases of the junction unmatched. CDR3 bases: TGTGCCAGCAGTTACGGGGGAGGGATTAGCTCCTACAATGAGCAGTTCTTC. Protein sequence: CASSYGGGISSYNEQFF.

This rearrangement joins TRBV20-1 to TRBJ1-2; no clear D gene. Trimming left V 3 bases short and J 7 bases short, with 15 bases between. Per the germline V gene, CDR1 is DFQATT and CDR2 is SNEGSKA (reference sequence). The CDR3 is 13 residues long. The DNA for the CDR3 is TGCAGTGCTAGTTCTCGGCAGGATCCTGGCTACACCTTC. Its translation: CSASSRQDPGYTF.

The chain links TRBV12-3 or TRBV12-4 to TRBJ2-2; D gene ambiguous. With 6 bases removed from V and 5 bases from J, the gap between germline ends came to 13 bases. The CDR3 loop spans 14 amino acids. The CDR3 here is CASRPTLATGELFF. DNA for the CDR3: TGTGCCAGCAGGCCTACCCTTGCAACCGGGGAGCTGTTTTTT.

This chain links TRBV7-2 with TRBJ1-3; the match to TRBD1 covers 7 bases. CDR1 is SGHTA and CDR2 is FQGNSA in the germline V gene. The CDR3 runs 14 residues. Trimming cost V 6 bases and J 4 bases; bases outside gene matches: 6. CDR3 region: CASRHRDSGNTIYF. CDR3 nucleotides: TGTGCCAGCAGACACCGGGACAGCGGAAACACCATATATTTT.

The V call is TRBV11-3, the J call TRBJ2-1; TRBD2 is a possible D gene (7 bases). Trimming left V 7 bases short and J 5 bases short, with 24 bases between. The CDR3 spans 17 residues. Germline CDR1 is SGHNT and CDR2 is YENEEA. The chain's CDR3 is CASIKSLGRGVDNEQFF. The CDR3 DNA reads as TGTGCCAGCATCAAATCTTTGGGGAGGGGGGTCGACAATGAGCAGTTCTTC.

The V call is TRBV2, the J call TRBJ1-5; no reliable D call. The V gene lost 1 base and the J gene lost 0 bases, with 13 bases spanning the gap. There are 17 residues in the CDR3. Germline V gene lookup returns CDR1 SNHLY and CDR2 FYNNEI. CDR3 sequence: CASSEGLIRDSNQPQHF. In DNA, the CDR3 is TGTGCCAGCAGTGAAGGTTTAATCCGAGATAGCAATCAGCCCCAGCATTTT.

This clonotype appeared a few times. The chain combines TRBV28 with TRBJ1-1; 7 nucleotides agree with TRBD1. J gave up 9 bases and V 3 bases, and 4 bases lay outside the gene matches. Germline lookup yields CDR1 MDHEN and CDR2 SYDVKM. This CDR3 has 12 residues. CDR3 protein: CASSLSTGKAFF. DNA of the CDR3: TGTGCCAGCAGTTTGTCGACAGGGAAAGCTTTCTTT.

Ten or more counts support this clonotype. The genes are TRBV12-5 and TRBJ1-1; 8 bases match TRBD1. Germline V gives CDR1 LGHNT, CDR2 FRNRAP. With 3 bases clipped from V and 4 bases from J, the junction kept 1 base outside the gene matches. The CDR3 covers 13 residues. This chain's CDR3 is CASGFTGGTEAFF. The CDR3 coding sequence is TGTGCTAGTGGTTTCACAGGGGGCACTGAAGCTTTCTTT.

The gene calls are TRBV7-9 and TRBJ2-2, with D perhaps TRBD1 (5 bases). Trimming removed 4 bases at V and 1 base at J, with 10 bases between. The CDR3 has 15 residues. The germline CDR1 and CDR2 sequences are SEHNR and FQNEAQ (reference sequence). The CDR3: CASSWHRGNTGELFF. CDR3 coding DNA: TGTGCCAGCAGCTGGCATAGGGGGAACACCGGGGAGCTGTTTTTT.

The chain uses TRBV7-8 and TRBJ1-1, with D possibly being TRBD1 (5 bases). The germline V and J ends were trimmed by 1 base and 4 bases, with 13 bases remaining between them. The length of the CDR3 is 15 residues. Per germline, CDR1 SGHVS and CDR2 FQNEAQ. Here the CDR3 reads CASSLVFGTPTEAFF. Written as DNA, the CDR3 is TGTGCCAGCAGCTTAGTTTTCGGGACCCCCACTGAAGCTTTCTTT. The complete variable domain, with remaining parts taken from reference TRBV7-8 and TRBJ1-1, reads GAGVSQSPRYKVAKRGQDVALRCDPISGHVSLFWYQQALGQGPEFLTYFQNEAQLDKSGLPSDRFFAERPEGSVSTLKIQRTQQEDSAVYLCASSLVFGTPTEAFFGQGTRLTVV.